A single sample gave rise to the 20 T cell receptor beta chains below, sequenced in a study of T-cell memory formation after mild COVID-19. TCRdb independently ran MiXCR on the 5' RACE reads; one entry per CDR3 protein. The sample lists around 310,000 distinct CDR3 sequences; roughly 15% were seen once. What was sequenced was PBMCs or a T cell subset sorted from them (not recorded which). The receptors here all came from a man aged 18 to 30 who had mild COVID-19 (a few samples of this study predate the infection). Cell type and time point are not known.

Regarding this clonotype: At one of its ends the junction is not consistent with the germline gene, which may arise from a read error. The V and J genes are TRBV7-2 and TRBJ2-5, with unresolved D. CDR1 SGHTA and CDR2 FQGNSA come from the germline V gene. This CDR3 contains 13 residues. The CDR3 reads CASSSPLPGPLDF. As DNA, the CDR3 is TGTGCCAGCAGTTCCCCGCTACCCGGTCCCCTTGACTTC. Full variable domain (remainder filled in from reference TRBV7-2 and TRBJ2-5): GAGVSQSPSNKVTEKGKDVELRCDPISGHTALYWYRQSLGQGLEFLIYFQGNSAPDKSGLPSDRFSAERTGGSVSTLTIQRTQQEDSAVYLCASSSPLPGPLDFGPGTRLLVL.

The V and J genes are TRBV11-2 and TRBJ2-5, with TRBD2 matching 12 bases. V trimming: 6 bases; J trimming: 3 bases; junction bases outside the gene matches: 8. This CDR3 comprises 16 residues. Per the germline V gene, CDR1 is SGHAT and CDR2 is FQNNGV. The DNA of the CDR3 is TGTGCCAGCAGAAAACTAGCGGGGGGACGTAAAGAGACCCAGTACTTC. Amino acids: CASRKLAGGRKETQYF.

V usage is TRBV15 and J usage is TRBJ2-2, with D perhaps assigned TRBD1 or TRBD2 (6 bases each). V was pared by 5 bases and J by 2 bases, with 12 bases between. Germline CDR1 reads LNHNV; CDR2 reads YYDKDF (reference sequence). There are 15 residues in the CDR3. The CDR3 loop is CATSGGGHNTGELFF. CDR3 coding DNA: TGTGCCACCAGCGGAGGGGGGCACAACACCGGGGAGCTGTTTTTT.

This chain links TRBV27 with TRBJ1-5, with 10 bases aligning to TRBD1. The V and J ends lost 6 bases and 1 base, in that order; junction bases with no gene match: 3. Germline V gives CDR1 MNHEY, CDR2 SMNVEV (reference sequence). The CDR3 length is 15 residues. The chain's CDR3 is CASRWTGGSNQPQHF. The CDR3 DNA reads TGTGCCAGCAGGTGGACAGGGGGAAGCAATCAGCCCCAGCATTTT.

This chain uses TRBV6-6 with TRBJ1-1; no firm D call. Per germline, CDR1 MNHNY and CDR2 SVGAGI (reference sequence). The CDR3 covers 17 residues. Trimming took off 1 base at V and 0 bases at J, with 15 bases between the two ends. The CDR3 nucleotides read TGTGCCAGCAGTTACTTGGCGACTCCTAACATGAACACTGAAGCTTTCTTT. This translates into CASSYLATPNMNTEAFF.

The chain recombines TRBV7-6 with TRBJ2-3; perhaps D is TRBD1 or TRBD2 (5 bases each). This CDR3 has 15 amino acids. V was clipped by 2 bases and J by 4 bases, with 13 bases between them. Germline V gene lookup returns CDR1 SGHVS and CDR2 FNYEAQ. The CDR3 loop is CASSLKYGDADTQYF. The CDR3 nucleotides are TGTGCCAGCAGCTTAAAATACGGGGACGCAGATACGCAGTATTTT.

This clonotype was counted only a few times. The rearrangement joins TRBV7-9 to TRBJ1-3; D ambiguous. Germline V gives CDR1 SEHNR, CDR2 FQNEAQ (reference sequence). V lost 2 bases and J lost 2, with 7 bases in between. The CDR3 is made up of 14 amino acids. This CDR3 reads CASSLWETGNTIYF. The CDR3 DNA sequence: TGTGCCAGCAGCTTATGGGAAACTGGAAACACCATATATTTT.

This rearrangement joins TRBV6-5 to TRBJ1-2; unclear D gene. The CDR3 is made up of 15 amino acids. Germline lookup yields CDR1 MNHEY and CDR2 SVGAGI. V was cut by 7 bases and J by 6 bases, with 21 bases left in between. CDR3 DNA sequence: TGTGCCAGCACCGGAATTGGGCGCAAAAGGCATGGCTACACCTTC. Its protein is CASTGIGRKRHGYTF.

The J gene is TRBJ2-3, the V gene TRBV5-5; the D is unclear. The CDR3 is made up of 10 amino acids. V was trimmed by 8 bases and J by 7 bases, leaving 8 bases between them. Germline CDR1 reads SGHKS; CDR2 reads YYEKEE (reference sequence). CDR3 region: CASLGYTQYF. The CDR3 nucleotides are TGTGCCAGTCTTGGGTATACGCAGTATTTT.

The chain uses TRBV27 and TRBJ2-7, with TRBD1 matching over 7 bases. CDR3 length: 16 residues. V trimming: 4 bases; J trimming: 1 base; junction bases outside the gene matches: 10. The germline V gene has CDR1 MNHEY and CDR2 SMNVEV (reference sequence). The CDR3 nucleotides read TGTGCCAGCAGTTCGAGGCTGGGGACAGAGTCCTACGAGCAGTACTTC. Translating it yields CASSSRLGTESYEQYF.

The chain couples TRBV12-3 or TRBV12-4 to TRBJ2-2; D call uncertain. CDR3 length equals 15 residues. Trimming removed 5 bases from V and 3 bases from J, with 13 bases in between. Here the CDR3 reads CASSHRRRYTGELFF. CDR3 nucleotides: TGTGCCAGCAGTCACAGACGGCGGTACACCGGGGAGCTGTTTTTT.

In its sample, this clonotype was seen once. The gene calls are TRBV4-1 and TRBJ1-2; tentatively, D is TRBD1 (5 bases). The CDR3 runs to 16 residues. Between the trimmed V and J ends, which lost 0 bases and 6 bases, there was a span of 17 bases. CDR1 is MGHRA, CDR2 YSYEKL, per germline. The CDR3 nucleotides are TGCGCCAGCAGCCAAGAGTTTCCCGGGGGAGGGAATGGCTACACCTTC. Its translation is CASSQEFPGGGNGYTF.

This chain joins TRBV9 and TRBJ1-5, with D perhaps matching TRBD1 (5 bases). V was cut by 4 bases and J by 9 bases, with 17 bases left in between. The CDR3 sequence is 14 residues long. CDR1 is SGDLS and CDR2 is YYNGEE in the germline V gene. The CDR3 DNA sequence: TGTGCCAGCAGCCTCGGGGGAGCCCGGGGGCCCCAGCATTTT. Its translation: CASSLGGARGPQHF.

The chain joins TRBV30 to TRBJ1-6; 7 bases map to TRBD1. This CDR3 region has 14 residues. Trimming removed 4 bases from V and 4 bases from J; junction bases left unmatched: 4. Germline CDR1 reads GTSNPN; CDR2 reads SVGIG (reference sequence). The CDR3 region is CAWTDRRYNSPLHF. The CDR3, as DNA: TGTGCCTGGACGGACAGGCGATATAATTCACCCCTCCACTTT.

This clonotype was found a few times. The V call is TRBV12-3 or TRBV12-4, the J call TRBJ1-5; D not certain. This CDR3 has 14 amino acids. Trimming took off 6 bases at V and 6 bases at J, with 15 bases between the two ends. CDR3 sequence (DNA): TGTGCCAGCAGGTCCCGGGTTCGTGGTCAGCCCCAGCATTTT. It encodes CASRSRVRGQPQHF.

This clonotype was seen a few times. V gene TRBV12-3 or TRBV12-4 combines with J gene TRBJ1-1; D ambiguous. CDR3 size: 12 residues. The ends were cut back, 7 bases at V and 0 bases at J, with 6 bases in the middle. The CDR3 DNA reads TGTGCCAGCAACGCCCTGAACACTGAAGCTTTCTTT. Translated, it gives CASNALNTEAFF.

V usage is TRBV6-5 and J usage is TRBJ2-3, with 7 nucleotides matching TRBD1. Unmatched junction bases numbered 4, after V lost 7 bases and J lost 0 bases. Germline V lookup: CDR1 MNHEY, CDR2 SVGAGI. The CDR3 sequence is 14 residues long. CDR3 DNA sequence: TGTGCCAGCAACCCGACAGGGAGCACAGATACGCAGTATTTT. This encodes CASNPTGSTDTQYF.

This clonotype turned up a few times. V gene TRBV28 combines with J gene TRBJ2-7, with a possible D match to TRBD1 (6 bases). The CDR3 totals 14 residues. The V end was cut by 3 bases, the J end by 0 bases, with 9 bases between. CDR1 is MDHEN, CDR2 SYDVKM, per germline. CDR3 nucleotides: TGTGCCAGCAGTTTCCAGGGGAACTCCTACGAGCAGTACGTC. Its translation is CASSFQGNSYEQYV.

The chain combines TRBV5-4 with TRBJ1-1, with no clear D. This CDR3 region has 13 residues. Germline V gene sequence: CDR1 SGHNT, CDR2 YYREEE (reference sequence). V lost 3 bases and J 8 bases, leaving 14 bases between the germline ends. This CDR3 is CASSSQRTYEAFF. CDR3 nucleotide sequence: TGTGCCAGCAGCTCTCAGAGAACCTACGAAGCTTTCTTT. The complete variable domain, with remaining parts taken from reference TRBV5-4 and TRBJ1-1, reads ETGVTQSPTHLIKTRGQQVTLRCSSQSGHNTVSWYQQALGQGPQFIFQYYREEENGRGNFPPRFSGLQFPNYSSELNVNALELDDSALYLCASSSQRTYEAFFGQGTRLTVV.

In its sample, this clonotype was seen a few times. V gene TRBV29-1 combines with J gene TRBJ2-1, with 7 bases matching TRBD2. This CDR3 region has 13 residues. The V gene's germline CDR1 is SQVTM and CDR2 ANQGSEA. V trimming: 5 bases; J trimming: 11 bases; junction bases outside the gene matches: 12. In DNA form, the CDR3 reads TGCAGCGTTAACACTGGGAGGGATCGGAAGCAGTTCTTC. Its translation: CSVNTGRDRKQFF.